Each of the 16 T cell receptor beta chains below was sequenced from the same sample in a study of blood T cells in healthy people across ages. Combining a sample-barcoded 5' primer with a J-beta primer mix, a second PCR ran for about 7 to 11 cycles. TCRdb processed the 5' RACE reads anew with MiXCR; each CDR3 protein has one entry. The top ten clones hold over 15% of a sample with approximately 1,000,000 distinct CDR3 sequences, over 35% of them seen once. The material sequenced was blood. The receptors shown here come from a woman between 55 and 75 years old in good health.

The rearrangement uses TRBV4-1 and TRBJ2-5, with TRBD1 as a possible D gene (7 bases). Germline V gene data show CDR1 as MGHRA and CDR2 as YSYEKL. With 0 bases removed from V and 2 bases from J, the gap between germline ends came to 16 bases. The CDR3 has 17 residues. The CDR3 region has the DNA TGCGCCAGCAGCCAAGATGGGCAGGGGGGCCTACAAGAGACCCAGTACTTC. This encodes CASSQDGQGGLQETQYF.

This clonotype appeared a single time. This could be a read error, since a much larger clone is one nucleotide away. The CDR3 loop is CASNQASRDTQYF. CDR3 bases: TGTGCCAGCAACCAAGCATCCCGAGATACGCAGTATTTT. The chain is built from TRBV4-2 and TRBJ2-3; no firm D call. The length of the CDR3 is 13 residues. In germline, CDR1 is LGHNA, CDR2 YNFKEQ.

The chain carries TRBV2 and TRBJ2-7; D is unclear. Per the germline V gene, CDR1 is SNHLY and CDR2 is FYNNEI. This CDR3 spans 13 amino acids. V dropped 8 bases and J dropped 1 base, with 12 bases sitting between them. CDR3 loop: CASGLSLSYEQYF. CDR3 nucleotide sequence: TGTGCCAGCGGGTTGAGTTTATCCTACGAGCAGTACTTC.

In DNA, the CDR3 is TGTGCCAGTAGCATCGGACAGAGAAACAATGAGCAGTTCTTC. This translates into CASSIGQRNNEQFF. The chain carries TRBV19 and TRBJ2-1; TRBD1 might be the D (6 bases). The CDR3 runs to 14 residues. Trimming took 6 bases from V and 5 from J, leaving 14 bases between them. Germline lookup yields CDR1 LNHDA and CDR2 SQIVND (reference sequence).

The chain joins TRBV27 to TRBJ2-3; tentatively, D is TRBD1 or TRBD2 (5 bases each). Per germline, CDR1 MNHEY and CDR2 SMNVEV (reference sequence). The CDR3 spans 15 residues. Trimming left V 2 bases short and J 3 bases short, with 12 bases between. The CDR3 nucleotides read TGTGCCAGCAGTTTAGGGGCTAGCTGGACAGATACGCAGTATTTT. Protein sequence: CASSLGASWTDTQYF.

This clonotype has just a few counts. The CDR3, as DNA: TGTGCCAGCAGCGTAGAGTTACTAGCGGGAGTGGAGACCCAGTACTTC. Its translation is CASSVELLAGVETQYF. The chain joins TRBV9 to TRBJ2-5, with 11 positions matching TRBD2. CDR3 size: 16 residues. The J segment lost 5 bases and the V segment lost 0 bases, leaving 6 bases of the junction unmatched. Germline V CDR1 and CDR2: SGDLS, YYNGEE. Filled out from reference TRBV9 and TRBJ2-5, the complete variable domain reads DSGVTQTPKHLITATGQRVTLRCSPRSGDLSVYWYQQSLDQGLQFLIQYYNGEERAKGNILERFSAQQFPDLHSELNLSSLELGDSALYFCASSVELLAGVETQYFGPGTRLLVL.

The chain links TRBV3-1 to TRBJ2-3; weak D call: TRBD2 (6 bases). V was cut by 3 bases and J by 4 bases, with 11 bases left in between. CDR3 size: 14 residues. CDR1 is LGHDT, CDR2 YNNKEL, per germline (reference sequence). CDR3 DNA: TGTGCCAGCAGCCATACGGGAGACGCAGATACGCAGTATTTT. As protein: CASSHTGDADTQYF.

This clonotype was detected many times. The chain joins TRBV7-7 to TRBJ2-5; D is possibly TRBD1 (6 bases). Germline assignment: CDR1 SSHAT and CDR2 FNYEAQ (reference sequence). CDR3 length equals 14 residues. The germline V and J ends were trimmed by 5 bases and 5 bases, with 15 bases remaining between them. The CDR3 region has the DNA TGTGCCAGCAGCCCCGACCGTACAGGGGAGACCCAGTACTTC. Translation: CASSPDRTGETQYF. Complete variable domain (other parts from reference TRBV7-7 and TRBJ2-5): GAGVSQSPRYKVTKRGQDVTLRCDPISSHATLYWYQQALGQGPEFLTYFNYEAQPDKSGLPSDRFSAERPEGSISTLTIQRTEQRDSAMYRCASSPDRTGETQYFGPGTRLLVL.

This clonotype came up a few times. The chain carries TRBV11-1 and TRBJ2-6; TRBD1 is a possible D gene (5 bases). Trimming pared 6 bases from V and 0 bases from J, leaving 18 bases between. In germline, CDR1 is SGHAT, CDR2 FQDESV (reference sequence). The CDR3 contains 18 residues. CDR3 nucleotide sequence: TGTGCCAGCAGTCTACCGAGACAGCGTCTCTCTGGGGCCAACGTCCTGACTTTC. It is translated as CASSLPRQRLSGANVLTF.

This chain links TRBV4-2 with TRBJ2-7, with 14 bases fitting TRBD2. The trim removed 3 bases at V and 0 bases at J, leaving 4 bases unmatched. Per germline, CDR1 LGHNA and CDR2 YNFKEQ. This CDR3 spans 17 amino acids. CDR3 in amino acids: CASSQGLAGDHSYEQYF. The CDR3 DNA sequence: TGTGCCAGCAGCCAGGGACTAGCGGGAGACCACTCCTACGAGCAGTACTTC.

In its sample, this clonotype was seen once. The chain links TRBV4-2 to TRBJ2-7; the D gene could be TRBD1 or TRBD2 (5 bases each). Germline loops: CDR1 LGHNA, CDR2 YNFKEQ. The CDR3 runs to 14 residues. Deletions cut 5 bases from V and 5 bases from J, with 16 bases between. The CDR3 nucleotides are TGTGCCAGCAGCAACCCCTGGCAGGGACACGAGCAGTACTTC. Translation: CASSNPWQGHEQYF.

This clonotype was recorded only once. The chain links TRBV20-1 to TRBJ1-1; D gene unclear. The germline V gene encodes CDR1 DFQATT and CDR2 SNEGSKA (reference sequence). This CDR3 spans 15 amino acids. Trimming pared 3 bases from V and 3 bases from J, leaving 17 bases between. The CDR3 here is CSASRITPADTEAFF. The CDR3, as DNA: TGCAGTGCTAGCAGGATTACGCCGGCCGACACTGAAGCTTTCTTT.

V and J are TRBV2 and TRBJ1-4; TRBD1 is a possible D gene (5 bases). V was clipped by 6 bases and J by 6 bases, with 14 bases between them. Germline assignment: CDR1 SNHLY and CDR2 FYNNEI. The CDR3 has 14 amino acids. The CDR3 DNA follows: TGTGCCAGCAGAACAGGATATGATTATGAAAAACTGTTTTTT. Translating gives CASRTGYDYEKLFF.

This sequence joins TRBV20-1 and TRBJ2-1; D unresolved. Trimming shortened V by 7 bases and J by 4 bases, and 8 bases separated the two germline ends. The CDR3 has 11 amino acids. Germline loops: CDR1 DFQATT, CDR2 SNEGSKA (reference sequence). DNA for the CDR3: TGCAGTGTTAGTAGGTACAATGAGCAGTTCTTC. Protein: CSVSRYNEQFF.

The V gene is TRBV5-1, the J gene TRBJ2-3, with TRBD2 matching over 10 bases. This CDR3 is 16 amino acids long. The V gene's germline CDR1 is SGHRS and CDR2 YFSETQ. V dropped 4 bases and J dropped 5; count of bases not matched to a gene: 10. The CDR3 here is CASSPGLAGVGDTQYF. The CDR3 coding sequence is TGCGCCAGCAGCCCAGGGCTAGCGGGAGTCGGAGATACGCAGTATTTT. Looking up the rest from reference TRBV5-1 and TRBJ2-3 gives the full variable domain: KAGVTQTPRYLIKTRGQQVTLSCSPISGHRSVSWYQQTPGQGLQFLFEYFSETQRNKGNFPGRFSGRQFSNSRSEMNVSTLELGDSALYLCASSPGLAGVGDTQYFGPGTRLTVL.

This chain connects TRBV7-6 to TRBJ1-2, with 7 bases that match TRBD1. The germline V gene encodes CDR1 SGHVS and CDR2 FNYEAQ. CDR3 size: 15 residues. Germline trimming cut 4 bases from V and 0 bases from J; bases unmatched to any gene: 5. The CDR3 DNA sequence: TGTGCCAGCAGCTACCGGGACAGCGCTAACTATGGCTACACCTTC. Its translation is CASSYRDSANYGYTF. The entire variable domain, with the rest obtained from reference TRBV7-6 and TRBJ1-2, is as follows: GAGVSQSPRYKVTKRGQDVALRCDPISGHVSLYWYRQALGQGPEFLTYFNYEAQQDKSGLPNDRFSAERPEGSISTLTIQRTEQRDSAMYRCASSYRDSANYGYTFGSGTRLTVV.